These 9 T cell receptor beta chains were sequenced from one sample in a study of beta chain features in type 1 diabetes. Expressed TCRB transcripts were sequenced because the entire RNA isolate underwent reverse transcription. TCRdb's table, derived via immunoSEQ multiplex PCR, lists solely in-frame clones and lacks some. The sample consists of roughly 400,000 clones, around 15% of them appearing once. Material for sequencing was naive CD4+ T cells from blood. These TCRs come from a woman aged 18-35 years in good health.

This clone turned up a few times. The chain couples TRBV29-1 to TRBJ1-3, with no clear D. From germline, CDR1 is SQVTM and CDR2 ANQGSEA. V was shortened by 2 bases and J by 0 bases, with 8 bases between the two germline ends. This CDR3 region has 14 residues. The chain's CDR3 is CSVESGFSGNTIYF. CDR3 nucleotides: TGCAGCGTTGAATCCGGGTTCTCTGGAAACACCATATATTTT.

In its sample, this clone was seen a few times. The chain uses TRBV5-1 and TRBJ2-5; D is undetermined. Trimming shortened V by 3 bases and J by 0 bases, and 9 bases separated the two germline ends. The germline gives CDR1 SGHRS, CDR2 YFSETQ. CDR3 length: 14 amino acids. CDR3 in amino acids: CASSSNGYQETQYF. In nucleotides, the CDR3 is TGCGCCAGCAGCTCGAACGGGTACCAAGAGACCCAGTACTTC.

This clone occurred a few times. The chain recombines TRBV28 with TRBJ1-2, with a possible D match to TRBD1 (6 bases). Trimming cost V 7 bases and J 3 bases, with 15 bases left between them. The CDR3 totals 14 residues. Germline V CDR1 and CDR2: MDHEN, SYDVKM. CDR3 protein: CASTSPTGHYGYTF. As DNA, the CDR3 is TGTGCCAGCACCTCCCCAACAGGGCACTATGGCTACACCTTC.

There are a few counts of this clone. This chain links TRBV28 with TRBJ2-7; D may be TRBD1 (7 bases). Trimming took 7 bases from V and 5 from J, leaving 12 bases between them. This CDR3 contains 12 residues. Looked up from germline, CDR1 is MDHEN and CDR2 is SYDVKM. CDR3 in amino acids: CASTGGTNEQYF. DNA for the CDR3: TGTGCCAGCACAGGGGGGACCAACGAGCAGTACTTC. Drawing the rest from reference TRBV28 and TRBJ2-7, the complete variable domain is DVKVTQSSRYLVKRTGEKVFLECVQDMDHENMFWYRQDPGLGLRLIYFSYDVKMKEKGDIPEGYSVSREKKERFSLILESASTNQTSMYLCASTGGTNEQYFGPGTRLTVT.

This clone was counted a few times. The V gene is TRBV4-2, the J gene TRBJ1-5; 7 nucleotides align to TRBD1. Germline CDR1 LGHNA, CDR2 YNFKEQ. V trimming: 0 bases; J trimming: 4 bases; junction bases outside the gene matches: 6. The CDR3 has 16 residues. Here the CDR3 reads CASSQDGTAANQPQHF. As DNA, the CDR3 is TGTGCCAGCAGCCAAGACGGGACAGCGGCTAATCAGCCCCAGCATTTT.

The gene calls are TRBV7-6 and TRBJ2-2; 8 bases fit TRBD1. J gave up 2 bases and V 3 bases, and 5 bases lay outside the gene matches. The CDR3 consists of 16 residues. Germline CDR1 reads SGHVS; CDR2 reads FNYEAQ. CDR3 bases: TGTGCCAGCAGCTTTGGACAGGGCTTTAACACCGGGGAGCTGTTTTTT. It specifies CASSFGQGFNTGELFF.

The gene calls are TRBV28 and TRBJ2-3, with TRBD2 identical over 7 bases. Germline CDR1 and CDR2: MDHEN and SYDVKM. J was trimmed by 6 bases and V by 6 bases; bases with no gene match: 9. The CDR3 contains 14 residues. The CDR3 region has the DNA TGTGCCAGCAGGGGGGGGACCACAGTGGATACGCAGTATTTT. This gives the protein CASRGGTTVDTQYF. Together with reference TRBV28 and TRBJ2-3, the CDR3 gives the full variable domain: DVKVTQSSRYLVKRTGEKVFLECVQDMDHENMFWYRQDPGLGLRLIYFSYDVKMKEKGDIPEGYSVSREKKERFSLILESASTNQTSMYLCASRGGTTVDTQYFGPGTRLTVL.

This clone has a handful of counts. This rearrangement joins TRBV29-1 to TRBJ1-4; 7 nucleotides line up with TRBD1. The CDR3 is 14 amino acids. V lost 6 bases, J lost 0 bases, and 4 bases stayed unmatched. The V gene's germline CDR1 is SQVTM and CDR2 ANQGSEA. This chain's CDR3 is CSVVDRATNEKLFF. CDR3 coding DNA: TGCAGCGTCGTAGACAGGGCAACTAATGAAAAACTGTTTTTT.

This clone was detected a few times. The chain is built from TRBV7-2 and TRBJ2-7; a possible D gene is TRBD2 (5 bases). CDR3 size: 14 residues. The V end lost 1 base, the J end lost 2 bases, and 9 bases lay between the germline ends. Looked up from germline, CDR1 is SGHTA and CDR2 is FQGNSA. The CDR3 loop is CASSLGSGAYEQYF. CDR3 DNA: TGTGCCAGCAGCTTAGGGAGCGGTGCCTACGAGCAGTACTTC.